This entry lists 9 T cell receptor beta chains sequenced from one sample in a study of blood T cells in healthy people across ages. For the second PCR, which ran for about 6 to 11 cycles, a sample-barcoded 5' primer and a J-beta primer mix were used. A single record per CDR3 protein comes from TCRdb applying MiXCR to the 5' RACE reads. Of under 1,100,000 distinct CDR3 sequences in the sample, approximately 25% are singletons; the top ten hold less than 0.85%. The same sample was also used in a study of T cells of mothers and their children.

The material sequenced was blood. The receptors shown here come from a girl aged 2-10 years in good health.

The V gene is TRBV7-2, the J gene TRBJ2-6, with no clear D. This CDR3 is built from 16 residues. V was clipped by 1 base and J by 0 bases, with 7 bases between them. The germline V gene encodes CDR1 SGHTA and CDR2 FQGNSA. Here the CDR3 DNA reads TGTGCCAGCAGCTTAGACTATGGCTCTGGGGCCAACGTCCTGACTTTC. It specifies CASSLDYGSGANVLTF.

This chain's CDR3 is CASSHRGAYEQYF. CDR3 nucleotide sequence: TGCGCCAGCAGCCACCGGGGAGCCTACGAGCAGTACTTC. J is TRBJ2-7 and V is TRBV4-3, with D possibly TRBD2 on 5 matching bases. CDR1 is LGHNA and CDR2 is YSLEER in the germline V gene. This CDR3 region has 13 residues. Trimming left V 3 bases short and J 2 bases short, with 8 bases between.

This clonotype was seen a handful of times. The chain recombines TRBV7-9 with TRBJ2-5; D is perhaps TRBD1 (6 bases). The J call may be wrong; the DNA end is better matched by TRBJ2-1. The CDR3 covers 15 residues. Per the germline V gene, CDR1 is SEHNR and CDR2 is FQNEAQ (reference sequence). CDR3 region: CASSFSGDGHNEQFF. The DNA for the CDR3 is TGTGCCAGCAGCTTTTCAGGGGATGGACACAATGAGCAGTTCTTC.

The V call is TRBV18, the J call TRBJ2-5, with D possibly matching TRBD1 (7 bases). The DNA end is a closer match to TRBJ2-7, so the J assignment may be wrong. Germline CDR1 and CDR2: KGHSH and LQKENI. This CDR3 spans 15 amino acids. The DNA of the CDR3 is TGTGCCAGCTCGCGGGACAGCTACACCCCCTACGAGCAGTACTTC. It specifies CASSRDSYTPYEQYF.

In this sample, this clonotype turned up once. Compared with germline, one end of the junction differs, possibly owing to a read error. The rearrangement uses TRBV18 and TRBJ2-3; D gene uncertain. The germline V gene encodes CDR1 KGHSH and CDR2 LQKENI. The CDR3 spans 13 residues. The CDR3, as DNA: TGCGCCAGCTCACCTCTCCTCACAGATACGCAGTATTTT. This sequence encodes CASSPLLTDTQYF.

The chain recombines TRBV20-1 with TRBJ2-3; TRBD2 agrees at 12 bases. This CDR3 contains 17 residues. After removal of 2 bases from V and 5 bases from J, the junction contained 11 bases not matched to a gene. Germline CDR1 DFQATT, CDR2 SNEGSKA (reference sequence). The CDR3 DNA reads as TGCAGTGCTAGAAGAGGACTAGCGGGGACTAAGGGAGATACGCAGTATTTT. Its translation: CSARRGLAGTKGDTQYF.

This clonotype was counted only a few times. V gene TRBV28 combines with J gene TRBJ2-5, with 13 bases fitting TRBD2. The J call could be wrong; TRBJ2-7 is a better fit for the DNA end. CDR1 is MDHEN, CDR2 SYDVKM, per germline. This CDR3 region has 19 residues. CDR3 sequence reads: CATEVTSGRAARYAHEQYF. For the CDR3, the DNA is TGTGCCACCGAAGTAACTAGCGGGAGGGCCGCCCGCTATGCCCACGAGCAGTACTTC.

CDR3 bases: TGTGCCAGCACGGACAGGGGGCAAGATACGCAGTATTTT. This gives the protein CASTDRGQDTQYF. J is TRBJ2-3 and V is TRBV2; TRBD1 matches 11 bases. Germline-derived CDR1 and CDR2 are SNHLY and FYNNEI. With 7 bases clipped from V and 5 bases from J, the junction kept 2 bases outside the gene matches. The CDR3 contains 13 residues.

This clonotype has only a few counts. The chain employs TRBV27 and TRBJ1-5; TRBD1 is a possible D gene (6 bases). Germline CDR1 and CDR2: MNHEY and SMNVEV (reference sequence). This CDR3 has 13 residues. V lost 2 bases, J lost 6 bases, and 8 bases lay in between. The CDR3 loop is CASSLRGFQPQHF. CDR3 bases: TGTGCCAGCAGTTTAAGGGGGTTTCAGCCCCAGCATTTT.